This T cell receptor beta chain was identified during a study of T cell responses to AZD1222 COVID-19 vaccine. Germline CDR1 and CDR2: MNHNY and SVGAGI (reference sequence). Deletions cut 6 bases from V and 6 bases from J, with 15 bases between. The CDR3 loop spans 13 amino acids. This table comes from immunoSEQ multiplex PCR, and its TCRdb copy is limited to in-frame clones, with some not included. The table records 120,000 to 150,000 clones, roughly 88% of them present only once. The TCR was taken from an adult who received the AZD1222 COVID-19 vaccine. The sequences come from peripheral blood, collected 28 days after the second AZD1222 dose. The chain carries TRBV6-6 and TRBJ2-7; possibly TRBD2 for D (5 bases). The DNA of the CDR3 is TGTGCCAGCAGGGACTTCGCCGGTTCCGAGCAGTACTTC. Translating it yields CASRDFAGSEQYF.